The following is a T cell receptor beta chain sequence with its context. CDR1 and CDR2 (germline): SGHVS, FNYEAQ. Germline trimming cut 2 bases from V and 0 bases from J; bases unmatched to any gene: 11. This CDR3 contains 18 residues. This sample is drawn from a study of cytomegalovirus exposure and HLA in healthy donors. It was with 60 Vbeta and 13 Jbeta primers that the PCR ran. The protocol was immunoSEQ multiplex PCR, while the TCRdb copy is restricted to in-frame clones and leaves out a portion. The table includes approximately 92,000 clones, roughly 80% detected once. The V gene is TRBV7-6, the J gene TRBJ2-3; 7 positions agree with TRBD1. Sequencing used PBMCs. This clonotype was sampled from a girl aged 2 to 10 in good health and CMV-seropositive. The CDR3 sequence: CASSLFGQVSTSTDTQYF. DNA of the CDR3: TGTGCCAGCAGCTTATTCGGACAGGTTTCTACTAGCACAGATACGCAGTATTTT.